The present T cell receptor beta chain was sequenced within a study of CD8 T cells in ankylosing spondylitis. TCRdb itself ran the 5' RACE reads through MiXCR, one entry per CDR3 protein. Among hundreds of thousands of distinct CDR3 sequences listed, 20% to 30% were seen once. Study-level points and caveats: The study identified a TCR beta motif of fewer than 10 highly homologous variants that appeared characteristic of ankylosing spondylitis blood.

This CDR3 comprises 12 residues. V lost 5 bases to trimming and J lost 8 bases; unmatched junction nucleotides: 0. Looked up from germline, CDR1 is ENHRY and CDR2 is SYGVKD. A few counts support this clonotype. The antigen remains undetermined. Source material: blood, either unsorted or a sorted T cell fraction (not recorded which). This TCR derives from a male donor with ankylosing spondylitis. V usage is TRBV10-3 and J usage is TRBJ1-6, with 7 bases lining up with TRBD1. The CDR3 reads CAISTGDSPLHF. DNA of the CDR3: TGTGCCATCAGTACAGGGGATTCACCCCTCCACTTT.